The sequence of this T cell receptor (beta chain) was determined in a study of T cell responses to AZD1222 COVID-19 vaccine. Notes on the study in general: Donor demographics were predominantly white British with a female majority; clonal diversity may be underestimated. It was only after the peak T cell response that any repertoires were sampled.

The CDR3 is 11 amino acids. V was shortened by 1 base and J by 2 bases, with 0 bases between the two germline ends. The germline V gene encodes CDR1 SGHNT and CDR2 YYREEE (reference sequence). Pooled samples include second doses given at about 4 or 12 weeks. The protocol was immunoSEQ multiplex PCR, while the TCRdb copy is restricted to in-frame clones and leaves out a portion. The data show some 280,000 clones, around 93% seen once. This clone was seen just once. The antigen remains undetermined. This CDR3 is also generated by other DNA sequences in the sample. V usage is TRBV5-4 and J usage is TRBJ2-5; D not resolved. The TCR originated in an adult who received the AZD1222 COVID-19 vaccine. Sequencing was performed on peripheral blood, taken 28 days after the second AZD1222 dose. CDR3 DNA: TGTGCCAGCAGCTTGCAAGAGACCCAGTACTTC. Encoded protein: CASSLQETQYF.